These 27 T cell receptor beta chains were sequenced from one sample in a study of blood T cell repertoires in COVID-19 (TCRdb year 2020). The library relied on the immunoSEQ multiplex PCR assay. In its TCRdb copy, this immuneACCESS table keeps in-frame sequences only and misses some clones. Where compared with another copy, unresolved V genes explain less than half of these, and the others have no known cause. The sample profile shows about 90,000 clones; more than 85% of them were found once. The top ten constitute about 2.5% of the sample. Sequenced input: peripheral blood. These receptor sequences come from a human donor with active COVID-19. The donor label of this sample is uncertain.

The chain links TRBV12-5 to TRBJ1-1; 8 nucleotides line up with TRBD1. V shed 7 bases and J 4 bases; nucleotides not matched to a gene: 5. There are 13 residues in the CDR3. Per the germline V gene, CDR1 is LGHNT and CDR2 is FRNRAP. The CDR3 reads CASALTGGTEAFF. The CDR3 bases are TGTGCTAGTGCCCTTACAGGGGGCACTGAAGCTTTCTTT.

CDR3 DNA: TGCGCCAGCAGCTCCCGGGGGGGAGATACGCAGTATTTT. It yields the protein CASSSRGGDTQYF. V usage is TRBV5-1 and J usage is TRBJ2-3; TRBD2 agrees at 8 bases. The CDR3 length is 13 residues. Germline V CDR1 and CDR2: SGHRS, YFSETQ. V trimming: 3 bases; J trimming: 5 bases; junction bases outside the gene matches: 2.

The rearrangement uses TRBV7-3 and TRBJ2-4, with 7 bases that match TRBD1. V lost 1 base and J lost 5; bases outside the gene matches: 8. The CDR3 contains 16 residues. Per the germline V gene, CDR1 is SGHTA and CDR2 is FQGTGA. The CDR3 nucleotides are TGTGCCAGCAGCTTAAAGCCGGGACAGCCGGAAAACATTCAGTACTTC. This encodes CASSLKPGQPENIQYF.

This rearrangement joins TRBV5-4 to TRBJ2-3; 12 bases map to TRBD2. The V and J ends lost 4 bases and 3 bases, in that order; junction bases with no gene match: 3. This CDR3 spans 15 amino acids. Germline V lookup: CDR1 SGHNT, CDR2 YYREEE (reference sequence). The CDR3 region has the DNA TGTGCCAGCAGCCTAACTAGCGGGGGGACAGATACGCAGTATTTT. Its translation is CASSLTSGGTDTQYF.

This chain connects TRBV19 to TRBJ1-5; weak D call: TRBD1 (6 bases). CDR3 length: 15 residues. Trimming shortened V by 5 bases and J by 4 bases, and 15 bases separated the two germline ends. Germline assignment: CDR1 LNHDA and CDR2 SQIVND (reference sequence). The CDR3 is CASSPTTGGNQPQHF. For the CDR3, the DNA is TGTGCCAGTAGTCCAACGACAGGCGGAAATCAGCCCCAGCATTTT.

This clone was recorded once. CDR3 bases: TGTGCCAGCAGCTTAAATCCAGCGTCGGTTGACAATGAGCAGTTCTTC. Translating gives CASSLNPASVDNEQFF. The chain carries TRBV7-3 and TRBJ2-1; D remains ambiguous. The CDR3 loop spans 16 amino acids. Trimming stripped 1 base from V and 5 bases from J, with 15 bases between. CDR1 SGHTA and CDR2 FQGTGA come from the germline V gene.

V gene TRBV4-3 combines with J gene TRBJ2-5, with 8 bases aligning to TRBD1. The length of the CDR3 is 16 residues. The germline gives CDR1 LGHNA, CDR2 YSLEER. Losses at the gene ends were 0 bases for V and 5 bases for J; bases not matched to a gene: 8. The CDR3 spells CASSQDQNRGIETQYF. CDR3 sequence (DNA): TGCGCCAGCAGCCAAGACCAAAACAGGGGGATTGAGACCCAGTACTTC.

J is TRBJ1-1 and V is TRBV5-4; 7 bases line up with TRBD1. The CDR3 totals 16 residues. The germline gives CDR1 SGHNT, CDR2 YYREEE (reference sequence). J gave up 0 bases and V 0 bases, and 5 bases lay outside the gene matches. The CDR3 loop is CASSLEQGLLNTEAFF. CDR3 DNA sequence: TGTGCCAGCAGCTTGGAACAGGGGCTGTTGAACACTGAAGCTTTCTTT.

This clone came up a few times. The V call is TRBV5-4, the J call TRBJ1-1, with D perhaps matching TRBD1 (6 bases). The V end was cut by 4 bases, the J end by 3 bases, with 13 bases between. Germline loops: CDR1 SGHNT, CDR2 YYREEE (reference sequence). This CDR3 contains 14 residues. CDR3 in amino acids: CASSDYRAYTEAFF. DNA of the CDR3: TGTGCCAGCAGCGACTACAGGGCGTACACTGAAGCTTTCTTT.

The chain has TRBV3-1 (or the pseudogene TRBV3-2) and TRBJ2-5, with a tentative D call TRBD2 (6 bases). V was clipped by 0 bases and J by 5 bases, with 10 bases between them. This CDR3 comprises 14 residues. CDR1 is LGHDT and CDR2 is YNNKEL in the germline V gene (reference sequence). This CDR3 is CASSQEWGRETQYF. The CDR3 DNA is TGTGCCAGCAGCCAAGAGTGGGGGAGGGAGACCCAGTACTTC.

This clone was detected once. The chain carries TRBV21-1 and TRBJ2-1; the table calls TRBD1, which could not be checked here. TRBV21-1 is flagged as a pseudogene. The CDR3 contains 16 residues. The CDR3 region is CASSRNDRSSYNEQFF. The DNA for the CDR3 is TGTGCCAGCAGCAGGAACGACAGGAGCTCCTACAATGAGCAGTTCTTC.

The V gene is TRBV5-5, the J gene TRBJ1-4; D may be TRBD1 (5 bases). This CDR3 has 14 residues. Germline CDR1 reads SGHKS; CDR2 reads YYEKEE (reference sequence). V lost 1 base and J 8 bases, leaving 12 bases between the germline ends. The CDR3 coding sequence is TGTGCCAGCAGCTTGAAAGGGGTGGGAGAAAAACTGTTTTTT. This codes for CASSLKGVGEKLFF.

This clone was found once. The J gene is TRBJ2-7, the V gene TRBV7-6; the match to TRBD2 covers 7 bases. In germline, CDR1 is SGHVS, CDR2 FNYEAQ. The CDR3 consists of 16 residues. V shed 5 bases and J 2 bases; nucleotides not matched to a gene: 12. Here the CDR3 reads CASSPGGAGSPYEQYF. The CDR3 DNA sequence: TGTGCCAGCAGCCCCGGGGGAGCGGGGTCGCCCTACGAGCAGTACTTC.

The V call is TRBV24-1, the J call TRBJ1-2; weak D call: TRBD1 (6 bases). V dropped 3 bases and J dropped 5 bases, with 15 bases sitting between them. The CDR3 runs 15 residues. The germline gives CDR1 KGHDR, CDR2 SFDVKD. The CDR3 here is CATSDRSGTSYGYTF. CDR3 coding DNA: TGTGCCACCAGTGATCGATCCGGGACAAGTTATGGCTACACCTTC.

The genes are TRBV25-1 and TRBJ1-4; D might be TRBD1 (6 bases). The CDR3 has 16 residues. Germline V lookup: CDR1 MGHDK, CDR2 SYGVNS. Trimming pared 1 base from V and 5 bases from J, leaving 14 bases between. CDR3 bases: TGTGCCAGCAGTGAATTGGTAGGACAGCAGAATGAAAAACTGTTTTTT. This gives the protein CASSELVGQQNEKLFF.

CDR3 loop: CARLYSYGYTF. The DNA of the CDR3 is TGTGCCAGGCTGTACTCCTATGGCTACACCTTC. The chain combines TRBV21-1 with TRBJ1-2. TRBV21-1 is a listed pseudogene. The CDR3 has 11 amino acids.

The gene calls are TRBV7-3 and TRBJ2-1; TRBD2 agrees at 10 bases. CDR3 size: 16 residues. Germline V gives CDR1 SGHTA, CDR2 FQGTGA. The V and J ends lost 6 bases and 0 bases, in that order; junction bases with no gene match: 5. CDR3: CASSDGLADSYNEQFF. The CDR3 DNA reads TGTGCCAGCAGTGACGGACTAGCGGACTCCTACAATGAGCAGTTCTTC. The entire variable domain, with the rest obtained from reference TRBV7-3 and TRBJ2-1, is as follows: GAGVSQTPSNKVTEKGKYVELRCDPISGHTALYWYRQSLGQGPEFLIYFQGTGAADDSGLPNDRFFAVRPEGSVSTLKIQRTERGDSAVYLCASSDGLADSYNEQFFGPGTRLTVL.

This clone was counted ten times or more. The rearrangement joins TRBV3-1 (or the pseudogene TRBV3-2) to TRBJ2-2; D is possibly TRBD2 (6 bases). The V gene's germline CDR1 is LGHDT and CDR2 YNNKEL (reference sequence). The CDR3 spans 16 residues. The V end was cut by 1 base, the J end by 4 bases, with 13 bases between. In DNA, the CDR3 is TGTGCCAGCAGCCAAGCGGGGACTGGTTCCACCGGGGAGCTGTTTTTT. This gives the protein CASSQAGTGSTGELFF.

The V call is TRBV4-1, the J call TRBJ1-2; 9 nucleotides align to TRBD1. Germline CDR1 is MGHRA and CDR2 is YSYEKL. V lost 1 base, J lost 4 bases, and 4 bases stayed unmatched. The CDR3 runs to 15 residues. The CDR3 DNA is TGCGCCAGCAGCCAAGCCGGACAGGGGAGCTATGGCTACACCTTC. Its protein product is CASSQAGQGSYGYTF.

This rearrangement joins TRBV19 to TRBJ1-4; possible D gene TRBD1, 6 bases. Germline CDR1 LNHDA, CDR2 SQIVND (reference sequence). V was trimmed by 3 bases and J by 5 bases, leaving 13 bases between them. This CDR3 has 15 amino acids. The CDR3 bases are TGTGCCAGTAGTATCTCGGCAGGGGAGAATGAAAAACTGTTTTTT. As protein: CASSISAGENEKLFF.

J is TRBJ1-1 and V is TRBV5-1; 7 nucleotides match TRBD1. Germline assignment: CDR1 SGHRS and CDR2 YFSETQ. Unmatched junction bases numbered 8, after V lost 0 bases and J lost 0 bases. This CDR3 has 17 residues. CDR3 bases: TGCGCCAGCAGCTTGGCCGTGACAGGGCGGATGAACACTGAAGCTTTCTTT. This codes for CASSLAVTGRMNTEAFF. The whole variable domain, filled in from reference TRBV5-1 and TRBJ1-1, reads KAGVTQTPRYLIKTRGQQVTLSCSPISGHRSVSWYQQTPGQGLQFLFEYFSETQRNKGNFPGRFSGRQFSNSRSEMNVSTLELGDSALYLCASSLAVTGRMNTEAFFGQGTRLTVV.

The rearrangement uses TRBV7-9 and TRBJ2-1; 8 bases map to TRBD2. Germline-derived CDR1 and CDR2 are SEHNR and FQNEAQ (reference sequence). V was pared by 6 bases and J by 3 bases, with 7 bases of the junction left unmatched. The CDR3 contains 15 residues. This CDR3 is CASRQSGGNYNEQFF. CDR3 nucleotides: TGTGCCAGCAGACAAAGCGGGGGAAACTACAATGAGCAGTTCTTC.

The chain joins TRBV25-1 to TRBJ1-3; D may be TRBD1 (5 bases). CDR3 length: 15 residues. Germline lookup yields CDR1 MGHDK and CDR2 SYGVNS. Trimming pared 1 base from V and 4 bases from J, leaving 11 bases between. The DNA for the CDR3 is TGTGCCAGCAGTGAATTTGGGGCGGTGGGAAACACCATATATTTT. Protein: CASSEFGAVGNTIYF.

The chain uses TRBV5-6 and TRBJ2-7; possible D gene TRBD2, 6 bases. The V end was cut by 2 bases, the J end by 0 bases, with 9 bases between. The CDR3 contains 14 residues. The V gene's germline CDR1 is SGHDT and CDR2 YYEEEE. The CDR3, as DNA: TGTGCCAGCAGCTTCATCGGGAGCTCCTACGAGCAGTACTTC. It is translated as CASSFIGSSYEQYF.

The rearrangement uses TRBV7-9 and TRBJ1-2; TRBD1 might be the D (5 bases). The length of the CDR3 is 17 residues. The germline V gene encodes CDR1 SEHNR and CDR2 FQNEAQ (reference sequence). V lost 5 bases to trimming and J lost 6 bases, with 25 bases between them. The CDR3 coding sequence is TGTGCCAGCAGCCACTTACCTGGACAAGGGGAAGAGGATGGCTACACCTTC. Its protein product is CASSHLPGQGEEDGYTF.

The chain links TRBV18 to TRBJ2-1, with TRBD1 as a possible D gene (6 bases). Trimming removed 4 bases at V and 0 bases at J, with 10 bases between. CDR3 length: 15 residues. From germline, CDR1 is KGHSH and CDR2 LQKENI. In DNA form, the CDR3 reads TGTGCCAGCTCACTTGGACAGAGCTCCTACAATGAGCAGTTCTTC. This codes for CASSLGQSSYNEQFF.

The CDR3 protein is CASSLLGLAPDTQYF. The DNA of the CDR3 is TGTGCCAGCAGCTTACTGGGACTAGCTCCAGATACGCAGTATTTT. The genes are TRBV7-9 and TRBJ2-3; TRBD2 agrees at 9 bases. Germline V gene sequence: CDR1 SEHNR, CDR2 FQNEAQ (reference sequence). This CDR3 contains 15 residues. V lost 2 bases, J lost 4 bases, and 4 bases stayed unmatched.